Below are 32 T cell receptor beta chains sequenced from a single sample in a study of blood T cell repertoires in COVID-19 (dated by TCRdb to 2018 to 2020). Library creation used the immunoSEQ multiplex PCR assay. TCRdb limited this immuneACCESS table to in-frame rearrangements with V and J called. A share of clones is missing; checked studies link under half to unresolved V genes, and the rest is unexplained. The sample table shows around 7,000 clones, and 80% to 90% are seen once. 10% of the sample is held by the ten biggest clonotypes. Sequenced: peripheral blood. All receptors come from a human donor with active COVID-19. The donor label of this sample is uncertain.

In its sample, this clone ranks as medium-sized. The V gene is TRBV30, the J gene TRBJ1-4; 7 nucleotides match TRBD1. The J segment lost 5 bases and the V segment lost 0 bases, leaving 6 bases of the junction unmatched. Germline assignment: CDR1 GTSNPN and CDR2 SVGIG (reference sequence). This CDR3 comprises 15 residues. The CDR3 DNA is TGTGCCTGGAGTGTACAGGAACAGGGGAATGAAAAACTGTTTTTT. Translation: CAWSVQEQGNEKLFF.

This chain joins TRBV4-1 and TRBJ2-1, with 9 bases lining up with TRBD1. Trimming at V came to 4 bases and at J to 0 bases, leaving 7 bases not matched to a gene. Looked up from germline, CDR1 is MGHRA and CDR2 is YSYEKL. CDR3 length equals 17 residues. The CDR3 region has the DNA TGCGCCAGCAGCCGTGGACAGGGGCCGAGCTCCTACAATGAGCAGTTCTTC. As protein: CASSRGQGPSSYNEQFF.

The chain carries TRBV6-6 and TRBJ2-5, with D possibly being TRBD2 (6 bases). Germline CDR1 is MNHNY and CDR2 is SVGAGI (reference sequence). V was cut by 6 bases and J by 5 bases, with 13 bases left in between. This CDR3 is 13 amino acids long. CDR3 DNA sequence: TGTGCCAGCAGGCGGGACTCCACCGAGACCCAGTACTTC. Translation: CASRRDSTETQYF.

V and J are TRBV7-6 and TRBJ2-3, with 10 bases that match TRBD2. The CDR3 runs to 17 residues. The V and J ends lost 0 bases and 1 base, in that order; junction bases with no gene match: 4. Germline CDR1 is SGHVS and CDR2 is FNYEAQ. CDR3 amino acids: CASSLARLAGGTDTQYF. CDR3 DNA: TGTGCCAGCAGCTTAGCGCGGCTAGCGGGGGGCACAGATACGCAGTATTTT.

This sequence joins TRBV19 and TRBJ2-1; 8 bases map to TRBD2. The J segment lost 9 bases and the V segment lost 7 bases, leaving 5 bases of the junction unmatched. The CDR3 sequence is 12 residues long. CDR1 and CDR2 from the germline V gene are LNHDA and SQIVND (reference sequence). DNA of the CDR3: TGTGCCAGTATCGGACTAGCAGGTGAGCAGTTCTTC. Its protein product is CASIGLAGEQFF. The full variable domain, rest sourced from reference TRBV19 and TRBJ2-1, is DGGITQSPKYLFRKEGQNVTLSCEQNLNHDAMYWYRQDPGQGLRLIYYSQIVNDFQKGDIAEGYSVSREKKESFPLTVTSAQKNPTAFYLCASIGLAGEQFFGPGTRLTVL.

The chain combines TRBV9 with TRBJ2-7, with TRBD1 matching over 10 bases. The CDR3 has 15 amino acids. V was clipped by 0 bases and J by 4 bases; unmatched bases: 4. Germline lookup yields CDR1 SGDLS and CDR2 YYNGEE. The CDR3 DNA reads as TGTGCCAGCAGCGTAGCCGGGACAGGGGTGTACGAGCAGTACTTC. This gives the protein CASSVAGTGVYEQYF.

The chain employs TRBV30 and TRBJ1-2; D is possibly TRBD1 (6 bases). Between the trimmed V and J ends, which lost 7 bases and 6 bases, there was a span of 12 bases. The CDR3 runs to 11 residues. The germline V gene encodes CDR1 GTSNPN and CDR2 SVGIG (reference sequence). CDR3 nucleotide sequence: TGTGCCTTTAGGGGGGGACATGGCTACACCTTC. As protein: CAFRGGHGYTF.

The chain is built from TRBV19 and TRBJ1-2; the D gene is possibly TRBD1 (6 bases). V gave up 4 bases and J gave up 8 bases, with 11 bases separating them. CDR3 length: 12 residues. Germline CDR1 is LNHDA and CDR2 is SQIVND (reference sequence). The CDR3 coding sequence is TGTGCCAGTAGTAACAGGGTTGAGGGCTACACCTTC. Translating it yields CASSNRVEGYTF. Looking up the rest from reference TRBV19 and TRBJ1-2 gives the full variable domain: DGGITQSPKYLFRKEGQNVTLSCEQNLNHDAMYWYRQDPGQGLRLIYYSQIVNDFQKGDIAEGYSVSREKKESFPLTVTSAQKNPTAFYLCASSNRVEGYTFGSGTRLTVV.

The chain employs TRBV11-2 and TRBJ2-5, with TRBD1 matching over 10 bases. CDR1 is SGHAT and CDR2 is FQNNGV in the germline V gene. The CDR3 extends over 15 amino acids. V lost 4 bases to trimming and J lost 6 bases; unmatched junction nucleotides: 8. CDR3 in amino acids: CASSYRTGGHKTQYF. DNA for the CDR3: TGTGCCAGCAGCTACCGGACAGGGGGGCACAAGACCCAGTACTTC.

V is TRBV6-4 and J is TRBJ2-3; 11 bases are shared with TRBD2. Germline V gives CDR1 MRHNA, CDR2 SNTAGT. After removal of 11 bases from V and 3 bases from J, the junction contained 16 bases not matched to a gene. The CDR3 length is 17 residues. The CDR3 protein is CAWNTTSGGAYTDTQYF. The CDR3 DNA reads TGTGCCTGGAACACAACTAGCGGGGGAGCTTATACAGATACGCAGTATTTT.

The chain is built from TRBV2 and TRBJ2-7, with 8 bases matching TRBD1. CDR1 SNHLY and CDR2 FYNNEI come from the germline V gene. The CDR3 runs to 13 residues. The trim removed 10 bases at V and 4 bases at J, leaving 9 bases unmatched. CDR3 nucleotide sequence: TGTGCCACCATAGACAGGGGCGGATACGAGCAGTACTTC. Translating gives CATIDRGGYEQYF.

Note on this clone: At one end, the junction sequence differs from germline, possibly due to a read error. This sequence joins TRBV7-7 and TRBJ2-2; 9 nucleotides match TRBD2. This CDR3 is 20 amino acids long. The V gene's germline CDR1 is SSHAT and CDR2 FNYEAQ (reference sequence). The CDR3 loop is CASSFLAGGAKPLDTGELFF. In DNA, the CDR3 is TGTGCTAGCAGCTTCCTGGCGGGGGGGGCCAAGCCCCTCGACACCGGGGAGCTGTTTTTT.

The rearrangement links TRBV24-1 to TRBJ2-1; TRBD1 aligns across 8 bases. Germline CDR1 reads KGHDR; CDR2 reads SFDVKD. Trimming cost V 2 bases and J 5 bases; bases outside gene matches: 16. This CDR3 spans 19 amino acids. CDR3 region: CATSDSKNQGARFDNEQFF. CDR3 DNA: TGTGCCACCAGTGATTCAAAAAATCAGGGGGCGCGATTTGACAATGAGCAGTTCTTC.

J is TRBJ2-6 and V is TRBV25-1; no clear D gene. The CDR3 has 13 residues. Germline V gene data show CDR1 as MGHDK and CDR2 as SYGVNS. The germline V and J ends were trimmed by 2 bases and 4 bases, with 3 bases remaining between them. CDR3 DNA: TGTGCCAGCAGTGAAGCGGGGGCCAACGTCCTGACTTTC. It encodes CASSEAGANVLTF. The whole variable domain, remainder taken from reference TRBV25-1 and TRBJ2-6, is EADIYQTPRYLVIGTGKKITLECSQTMGHDKMYWYQQDPGMELHLIHYSYGVNSTEKGDLSSESTVSRIRTEHFPLTLESARPSHTSQYLCASSEAGANVLTFGAGSRLTVL.

The V call is TRBV2, the J call TRBJ1-6, with 8 bases fitting TRBD1. CDR1 and CDR2 (germline): SNHLY, FYNNEI. The V segment lost 8 bases and the J segment 7 bases; nucleotides outside the gene matches: 10. This CDR3 comprises 15 residues. This chain's CDR3 is CASDPRDRRNSPLHF. CDR3 sequence (DNA): TGTGCCAGCGATCCCCGGGACAGGCGAAATTCACCCCTCCACTTT.

In nucleotides, the CDR3 is TGTGCCAGCAGCCACAAGGGACAGTACTACAATGAGCAGTTCTTC. Its translation is CASSHKGQYYNEQFF. The rearrangement links TRBV5-6 to TRBJ2-1; 7 nucleotides agree with TRBD1. This CDR3 spans 15 amino acids. Germline CDR1 reads SGHDT; CDR2 reads YYEEEE. After removal of 4 bases from V and 3 bases from J, the junction contained 7 bases not matched to a gene. The full variable domain, in which reference TRBV5-6 and TRBJ2-1 provide the parts outside the CDR3, is DAGVTQSPTHLIKTRGQQVTLRCSPKSGHDTVSWYQQALGQGPQFIFQYYEEEERQRGNFPDRFSGHQFPNYSSELNVNALLLGDSALYLCASSHKGQYYNEQFFGPGTRLTVL.

The chain is built from TRBV21-1 and TRBJ2-5; the table's D call, TRBD1, was not checked against the DNA. TRBV21-1 is a pseudogene. The CDR3 loop spans 14 amino acids. The CDR3 coding sequence is TGTGCCAGCGAACCGGGACAGGGGATAGAGACCCAGTACTTC. Its protein is CASEPGQGIETQYF.

V and J are TRBV3-1 (or the pseudogene TRBV3-2) and TRBJ2-5; 9 nucleotides match TRBD2. This CDR3 comprises 17 residues. V was pared by 1 base and J by 4 bases, with 10 bases of the junction left unmatched. Per germline, CDR1 LGHDT and CDR2 YNNKEL (reference sequence). The CDR3 DNA sequence: TGTGCCAGCAGCCAAGGGCTAGCGGGGTATATCTTAGAGACCCAGTACTTC. It specifies CASSQGLAGYILETQYF.

The chain carries TRBV27 and TRBJ2-7, with unresolved D. The CDR3 consists of 14 residues. Germline values: CDR1 MNHEY, CDR2 SMNVEV (reference sequence). V lost 2 bases and J 0 bases, leaving 8 bases between the germline ends. DNA of the CDR3: TGTGCCAGCAGTTTAATATACAGCTCCTACGAGCAGTACTTC. Translated, it gives CASSLIYSSYEQYF.

The V and J genes are TRBV5-1 and TRBJ1-2; D perhaps matches TRBD1 (6 bases). Germline V CDR1 and CDR2: SGHRS, YFSETQ. The CDR3 spans 13 residues. The V and J ends lost 0 bases and 7 bases respectively, with 10 bases between them. CDR3 region: CASSLEAGAGYTF. Here the CDR3 DNA reads TGCGCCAGCAGCTTGGAGGCAGGGGCTGGCTACACCTTC.

The V and J genes are TRBV5-5 and TRBJ2-1; 7 nucleotides line up with TRBD2. Germline loops: CDR1 SGHKS, CDR2 YYEKEE (reference sequence). V was pared by 4 bases and J by 6 bases, with 13 bases of the junction left unmatched. This CDR3 contains 16 residues. CDR3 in amino acids: CASSPNLAAQPNEQFF. In DNA, the CDR3 is TGTGCCAGCAGCCCAAACCTAGCGGCTCAACCCAATGAGCAGTTCTTC.

This chain connects TRBV3-1 (or the pseudogene TRBV3-2) to TRBJ1-2; no clear D. The CDR3 loop spans 12 amino acids. V was shortened by 0 bases and J by 7 bases, with 6 bases between the two germline ends. Germline lookup yields CDR1 LGHDT and CDR2 YNNKEL (reference sequence). The CDR3: CASSQDWAGYTF. The CDR3 bases are TGTGCCAGCAGCCAAGATTGGGCTGGCTACACCTTC.

This clone was counted a few times. The chain links TRBV11-3 to TRBJ2-7; 8 bases line up with TRBD1. Germline loops: CDR1 SGHNT, CDR2 YENEEA. V lost 3 bases to trimming and J lost 2 bases; unmatched junction nucleotides: 3. This CDR3 is 14 amino acids long. This CDR3 is CASSFGTGTYEQYF. In DNA, the CDR3 is TGTGCCAGCAGCTTCGGGACAGGAACCTACGAGCAGTACTTC.

This clone was detected once. The genes are TRBV3-1 (or the pseudogene TRBV3-2) and TRBJ2-2; D is ambiguous. Between the trimmed V and J ends, which lost 4 bases and 11 bases, there was a span of 11 bases. There are 12 residues in the CDR3. Germline V CDR1 and CDR2: LGHDT, YNNKEL (reference sequence). Here the CDR3 reads CASSPRGRELFF. The CDR3 DNA follows: TGTGCCAGCAGCCCCCGAGGAAGAGAGCTGTTTTTT.

This clone occurred once. The J gene is TRBJ2-3, the V gene TRBV24-1; perhaps TRBD2 as D (6 bases). From germline, CDR1 is KGHDR and CDR2 SFDVKD. V was trimmed by 4 bases and J by 6 bases, leaving 13 bases between them. The CDR3 is made up of 14 amino acids. The CDR3 DNA reads as TGTGCCACCAGTGAACCTACTAGCTCCGATACGCAGTATTTT. Protein sequence: CATSEPTSSDTQYF.

The chain uses TRBV7-9 and TRBJ2-2; TRBD2 aligns across 14 bases. After removal of 3 bases from V and 9 bases from J, the junction contained 9 bases not matched to a gene. Per germline, CDR1 SEHNR and CDR2 FQNEAQ (reference sequence). This CDR3 has 17 residues. As DNA, the CDR3 is TGTGCCAGCAGCTTGGGGACTAGCGGGGGCGTTCACCGGGAGCTGTTTTTT. Amino acids: CASSLGTSGGVHRELFF.

J is TRBJ2-7 and V is TRBV4-1, with TRBD1 matching 8 bases. This CDR3 contains 14 residues. CDR1 and CDR2 from the germline V gene are MGHRA and YSYEKL. V gave up 2 bases and J gave up 5 bases; unmatched junction bases: 5. CDR3 bases: TGCGCCAGCAGCCAACCAGGGGGCGTGGACGAGCAGTACTTC. As protein: CASSQPGGVDEQYF.

The gene calls are TRBV19 and TRBJ2-1; TRBD2 agrees at 11 bases. Germline V CDR1 and CDR2: LNHDA, SQIVND (reference sequence). CDR3 length equals 15 residues. V gave up 6 bases and J gave up 6 bases; unmatched junction bases: 7. The CDR3, as DNA: TGTGCCAGTAGCCCACTAGCGGGGGACGTCAATGAGCAGTTCTTC. Its protein is CASSPLAGDVNEQFF.

The rearrangement uses TRBV19 and TRBJ2-7, with 12 positions matching TRBD2. Germline CDR1 and CDR2: LNHDA and SQIVND (reference sequence). This CDR3 is built from 16 residues. With 5 bases clipped from V and 3 bases from J, the junction kept 8 bases outside the gene matches. The CDR3 here is CASSPRLAGARYEQYF. The CDR3 DNA follows: TGTGCCAGTAGTCCAAGACTAGCGGGGGCCCGCTACGAGCAGTACTTC.

The chain employs TRBV2 and TRBJ1-5; D uncertain. This CDR3 has 14 residues. Deletions cut 2 bases from V and 3 bases from J, with 8 bases between. In germline, CDR1 is SNHLY, CDR2 FYNNEI. The CDR3 reads CASSESRINQPQHF. The CDR3 region has the DNA TGTGCCAGCAGTGAATCCAGGATCAATCAGCCCCAGCATTTT.

The chain employs TRBV7-9 and TRBJ2-1; 12 positions agree with TRBD1. This CDR3 is built from 18 residues. The junction had 15 bases not matched to a gene; V was cut back by 4 bases and J by 8 bases. The germline gives CDR1 SEHNR, CDR2 FQNEAQ (reference sequence). The CDR3 DNA sequence: TGTGCCAGCAGCTCTAGGTTCCTGGGACAGGGGGCCCCGGATGAGCAGTTCTTC. As protein: CASSSRFLGQGAPDEQFF.

The V and J genes are TRBV3-1 (or the pseudogene TRBV3-2) and TRBJ2-3, with 9 bases matching TRBD2. Germline V gives CDR1 LGHDT, CDR2 YNNKEL (reference sequence). The V segment lost 1 base and the J segment 5 bases; nucleotides outside the gene matches: 4. The CDR3 has 15 residues. The CDR3 loop reads CASSQGGSGRDTQYF. The CDR3, as DNA: TGTGCCAGCAGCCAAGGCGGTAGCGGGAGAGATACGCAGTATTTT.